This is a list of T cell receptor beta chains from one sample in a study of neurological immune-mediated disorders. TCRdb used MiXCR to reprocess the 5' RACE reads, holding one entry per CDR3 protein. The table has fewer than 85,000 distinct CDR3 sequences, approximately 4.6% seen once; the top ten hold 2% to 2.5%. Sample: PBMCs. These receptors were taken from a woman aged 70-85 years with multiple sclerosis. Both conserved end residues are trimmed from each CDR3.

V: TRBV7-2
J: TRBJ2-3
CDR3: ASSKGSGRVDTQY

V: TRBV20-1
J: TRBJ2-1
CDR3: SARTGTTEGGHNEQF

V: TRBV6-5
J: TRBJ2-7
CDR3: ASRPGPPGEQY

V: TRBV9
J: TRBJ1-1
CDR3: ASSVEGMNTEAF

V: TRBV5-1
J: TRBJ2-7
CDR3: ASREVSSYEQY

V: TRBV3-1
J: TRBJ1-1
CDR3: ASSQTTGTVGAF

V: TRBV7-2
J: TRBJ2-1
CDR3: ASSHIGSPGQTFNEQF

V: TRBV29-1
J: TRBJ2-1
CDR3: SINGDRSNEQF

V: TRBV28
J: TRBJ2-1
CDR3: ASKKQGGGNEQF

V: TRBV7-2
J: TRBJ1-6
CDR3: ASSGTGYNSPLH

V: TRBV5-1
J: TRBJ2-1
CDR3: ASSLSHGNEQF

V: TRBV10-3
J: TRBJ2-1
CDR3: AISESNYEQF

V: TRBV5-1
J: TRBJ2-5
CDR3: ASSPPTGALQETQY

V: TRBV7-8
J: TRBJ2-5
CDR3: ASSLEGQETQY

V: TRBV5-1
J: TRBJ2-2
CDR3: ASSYDRTGELF

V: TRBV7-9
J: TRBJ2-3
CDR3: ASSLGASGYTDTQY

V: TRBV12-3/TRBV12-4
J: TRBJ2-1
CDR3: ASSLGGDEQF

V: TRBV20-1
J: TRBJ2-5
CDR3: SAPRLAGGRETQY

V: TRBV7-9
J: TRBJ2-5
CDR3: ASSLGSLLRETQY

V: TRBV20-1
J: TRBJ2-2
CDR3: SARRVNTGELF

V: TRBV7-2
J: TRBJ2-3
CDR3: ASSLGGDSRDTQY

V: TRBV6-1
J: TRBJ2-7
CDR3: ASSLTGGAYEQY

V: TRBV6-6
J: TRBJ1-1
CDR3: ASSYSAMNTEAF

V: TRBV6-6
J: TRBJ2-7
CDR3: ASSEHRLEQY

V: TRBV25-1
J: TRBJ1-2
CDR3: ASRIGAGYGYT

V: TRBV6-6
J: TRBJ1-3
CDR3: ASRSGNTIY

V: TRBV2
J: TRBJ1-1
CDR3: ASSGGQLGEAF

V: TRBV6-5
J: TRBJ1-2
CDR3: ASSQHDRPGNGYT

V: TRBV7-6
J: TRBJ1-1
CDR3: ASSLSGTNTEAF

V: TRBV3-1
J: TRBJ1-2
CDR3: ASSQEGQYGYT

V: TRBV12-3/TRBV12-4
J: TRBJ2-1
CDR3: ASSLTPLSAYNEQF

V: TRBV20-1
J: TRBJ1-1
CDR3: SATIPGQHPEAF

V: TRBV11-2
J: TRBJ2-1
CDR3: ASSPGTSGRWSYNEQF

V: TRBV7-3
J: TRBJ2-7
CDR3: ASSFGGGANYEQY

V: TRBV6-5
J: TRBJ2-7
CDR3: ASSYSYPSVGTYPEQY

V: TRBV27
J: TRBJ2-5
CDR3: ASSQGLAGVSETQY

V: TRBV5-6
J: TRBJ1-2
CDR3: ASSLRLTKAYGYT

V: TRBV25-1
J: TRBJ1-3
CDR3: ASRKGGGNTIY

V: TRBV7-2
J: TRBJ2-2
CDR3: ASSSRMNTGELF

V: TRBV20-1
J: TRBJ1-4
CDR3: SAGRTGENEKLF

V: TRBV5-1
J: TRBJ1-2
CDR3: ASSLDTGSNYGYT

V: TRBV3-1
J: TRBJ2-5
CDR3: ASSQDATRREETQY

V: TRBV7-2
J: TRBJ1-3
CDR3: ASSLAGTSSGNTIY

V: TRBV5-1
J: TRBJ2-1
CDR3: ASSFGTGGRSVNEQF